This T cell receptor beta chain was documented in a study of kidney transplant recipient with SARS-CoV-2 infection. Notes on this clonotype: A clone one base away is much larger, so this may be a read error. A read error is likely, as this CDR3 ends without the conserved phenylalanine or tryptophan.

V was cut by 4 bases and J by 4 bases, with 22 bases left in between. This CDR3 comprises 16 residues. Germline CDR1 and CDR2: DFQATT and SNEGSKA (reference sequence). TCRdb called the reads again in MiXCR, with one record for every CDR3 protein. Of 200,000 to 250,000 distinct CDR3 sequences listed, 29% are singletons. The chain is built from TRBV20-1 and TRBJ1-2; the D is unclear. This TCR was recovered from a young adult male patient who had COVID-19 and was a kidney transplant recipient. Part of the T cell pool may stem from the graft donor. The source material was a blood sample, sampled at baseline and on day 111 from a kidney transplant recipient. CDR3 region: CSATGLLFRKTYGYTL. The CDR3 region has the DNA TGCAGTGCTACAGGCCTGCTGTTTCGAAAGACCTATGGCTACACCCTC.